The present entry profiles one T cell receptor (beta chain) with its context. Its antigen is undetermined. The CDR3 is made up of 16 amino acids. Trimming at V came to 6 bases and at J to 1 base, leaving 6 bases not matched to a gene. The V gene's germline CDR1 is MDHEN and CDR2 SYDVKM. Produced via immunoSEQ multiplex PCR; TCRdb's table is partial and in-frame only. The sample lists about 70,000 clones, around 84% occurring once. The sample originates from a study of T cells in localized non-small cell lung cancer. Study-wide findings and caveats: Uninvolved adjacent lung had the highest recorded T cell clonality, with tumor below it. Across samples, adjacent lung featured a median around 56 of the top 100 tumor clones. Investigators sequenced only a single tumor region, leaving heterogeneity possible. Higher blood T cell density tracked longer overall survival.

The V gene is TRBV28, the J gene TRBJ2-1; 10 bases are a match to TRBD1. The input for sequencing was peripheral blood, taken before any cancer treatment. This clonotype was obtained from a female donor over 55 with stage I lung adenocarcinoma. DNA for the CDR3: TGTGCCAGCAGCTCCGGACAGGGGGGTTCCTACAATGAGCAGTTCTTC. It codes for CASSSGQGGSYNEQFF. Full variable domain (rest looked up from reference TRBV28 and TRBJ2-1): DVKVTQSSRYLVKRTGEKVFLECVQDMDHENMFWYRQDPGLGLRLIYFSYDVKMKEKGDIPEGYSVSREKKERFSLILESASTNQTSMYLCASSSGQGGSYNEQFFGPGTRLTVL.